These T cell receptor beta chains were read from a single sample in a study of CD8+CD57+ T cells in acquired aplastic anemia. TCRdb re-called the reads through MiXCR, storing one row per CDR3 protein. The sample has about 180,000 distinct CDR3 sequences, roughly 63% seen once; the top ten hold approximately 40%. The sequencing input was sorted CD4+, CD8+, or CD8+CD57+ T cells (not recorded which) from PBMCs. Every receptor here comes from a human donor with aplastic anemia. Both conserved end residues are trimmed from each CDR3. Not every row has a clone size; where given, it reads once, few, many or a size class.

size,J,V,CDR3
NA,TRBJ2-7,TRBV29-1,SVGSTGTTSGEQY
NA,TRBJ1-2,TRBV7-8,ASSPPGTGDPNYGYT
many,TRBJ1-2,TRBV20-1,SARDLANYGYT
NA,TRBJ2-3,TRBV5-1,ASSYNVKTGTSTDTQY
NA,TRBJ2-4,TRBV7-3,ASSSNAGAKNIQY
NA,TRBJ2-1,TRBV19,ATSVGIHTNEQF
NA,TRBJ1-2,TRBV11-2,ASSLGGQGLVGYT
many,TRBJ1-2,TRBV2,ASSEAARGANYGYT
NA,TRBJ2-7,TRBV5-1,ASGTGTPSYEQY
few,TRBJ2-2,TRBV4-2,ASSDQHTLTGELF
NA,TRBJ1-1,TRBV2,ASRFDIIDEAF
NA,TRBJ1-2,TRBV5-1,ASSITGDGYT
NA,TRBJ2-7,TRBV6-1,AVQSGRLVQY
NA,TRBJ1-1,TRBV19,ASGRFTEAF
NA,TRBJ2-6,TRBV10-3,AISGQGQSSGANVLT
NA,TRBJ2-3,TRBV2,ASRWTSGTYTDTQY
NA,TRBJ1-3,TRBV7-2,ASSNPGNTIY
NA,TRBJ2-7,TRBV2,ASSEGPLSSYEQY
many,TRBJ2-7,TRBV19,ASSNPGREQY
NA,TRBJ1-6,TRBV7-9,ASSPASGLGSPLH
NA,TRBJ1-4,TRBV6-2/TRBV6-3,ASSYSPGQYNEKLF
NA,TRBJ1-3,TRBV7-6,ASSSPWVQSSGNTIY
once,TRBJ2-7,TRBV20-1,SARAAGRPSYEQY
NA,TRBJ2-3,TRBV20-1,SARQPERDPAADTQY
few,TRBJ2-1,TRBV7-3,ASSYTGLADNEQF
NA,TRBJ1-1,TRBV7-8,ASSTNLWLGS
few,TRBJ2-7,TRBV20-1,SATQALSNYEQY
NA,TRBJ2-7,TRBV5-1,ASSFFAGDYEQY
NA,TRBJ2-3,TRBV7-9,ASTNLRGGVDTQY
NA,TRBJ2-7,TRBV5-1,ASSPDGDRAYEQY
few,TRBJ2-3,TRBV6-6,ASSYSPGGLDTQY
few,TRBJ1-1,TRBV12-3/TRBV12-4,ASSFRQAEAF
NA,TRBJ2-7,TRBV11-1,ASAQGARYEQY
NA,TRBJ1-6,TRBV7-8,ASSLAVMAPLH
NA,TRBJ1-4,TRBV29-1,SVATTGGANEKLF
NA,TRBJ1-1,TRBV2,ASSGGAAEGYTEAF
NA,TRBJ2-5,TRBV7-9,ASSSPGLQETQY
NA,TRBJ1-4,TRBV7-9,AGTGGSNEKLF
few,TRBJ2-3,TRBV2,ASSETRAGGTDTQY
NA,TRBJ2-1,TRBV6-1,ASSADTTQGVGEQF
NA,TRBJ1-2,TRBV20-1,SASAGYGYT
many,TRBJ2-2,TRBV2,ASREAGGPRRGELF
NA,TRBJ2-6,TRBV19,ASSTRNSGANVLT
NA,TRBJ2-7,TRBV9,ASSAGLASEQY
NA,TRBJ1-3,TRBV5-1,ASSLAGQQYGNTIY
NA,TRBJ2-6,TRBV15,ATSAPLANVLT
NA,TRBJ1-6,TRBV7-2,ASSTGTPNSPLH
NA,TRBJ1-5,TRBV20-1,SAGGQVGQPQH
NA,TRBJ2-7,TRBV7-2,ASSPSYGRGQPTYEQY
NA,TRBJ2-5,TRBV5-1,ASSLAARQETQY
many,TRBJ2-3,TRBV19,ASAGTATDTQY